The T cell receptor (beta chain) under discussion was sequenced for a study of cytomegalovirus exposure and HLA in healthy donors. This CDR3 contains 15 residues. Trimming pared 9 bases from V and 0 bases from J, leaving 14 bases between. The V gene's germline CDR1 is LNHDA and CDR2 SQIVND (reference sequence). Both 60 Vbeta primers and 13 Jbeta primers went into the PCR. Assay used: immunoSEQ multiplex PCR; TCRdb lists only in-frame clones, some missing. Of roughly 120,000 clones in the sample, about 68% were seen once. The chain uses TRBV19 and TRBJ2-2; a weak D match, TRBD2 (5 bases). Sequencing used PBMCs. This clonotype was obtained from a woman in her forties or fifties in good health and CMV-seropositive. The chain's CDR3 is CASGLRAANTGELFF. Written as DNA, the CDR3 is TGTGCCAGCGGCTTGAGGGCAGCGAACACCGGGGAGCTGTTTTTT.